Given below is one TCR beta chain in context. The antigen remains unidentified. The method was immunoSEQ multiplex PCR; TCRdb's version includes in-frame clones alone and lacks a portion of them. The data hold roughly 2.5 million clones, with more than 80% observed a single time. The CDR3 extends over 13 amino acids. Germline V gene lookup returns CDR1 MNHEY and CDR2 SVGAGI. Trimming shortened V by 3 bases and J by 3 bases, and 8 bases separated the two germline ends. The sample originates from a study of shared clonotypes between healthy human individuals. Notes on the study in general: Non-shared clonotypes were found to have lower generation probabilities than the clonotypes that were shared by all four of the sorted-subset donors.

This chain joins TRBV6-5 and TRBJ2-5; D perhaps matches TRBD1 (5 bases). Material for sequencing was naive CD4+ T cells sorted from blood. Subset specified: CD45RA+ positively selected. This clonotype was obtained from a man between 18 and 29 years old in good health. CDR3 amino acids: CASSYRREETQYF. DNA of the CDR3: TGTGCCAGCAGTTATCGCAGGGAAGAGACCCAGTACTTC.